This entry lists 29 T cell receptor beta chains sequenced from one sample in a study of blood T cells in healthy people across ages. Combining a sample-barcoded 5' primer with a J-beta primer mix, a second PCR ran for roughly 7 to 12 cycles. TCRdb called the 5' RACE reads again in MiXCR, with one record for every CDR3 protein. The repertoire holds over 1.5 million distinct CDR3 sequences, with roughly 49% as singletons. Sample: blood. The receptors were gathered from a woman aged 35 to 49 in good health.

This clonotype was detected once. The gene calls are TRBV20-1 and TRBJ2-5; the match to TRBD1 covers 8 bases. After removal of 4 bases from V and 4 bases from J, the junction contained 8 bases not matched to a gene. The CDR3 length is 14 residues. Germline V lookup: CDR1 DFQATT, CDR2 SNEGSKA (reference sequence). CDR3 sequence: CSATPRQGRETQYF. The DNA of the CDR3 is TGCAGTGCTACACCCCGACAGGGGAGAGAGACCCAGTACTTC.

The chain employs TRBV6-5 and TRBJ2-5; D might be TRBD2 (6 bases). The CDR3 is made up of 14 amino acids. Trimming pared 0 bases from V and 3 bases from J, leaving 8 bases between. Germline lookup yields CDR1 MNHEY and CDR2 SVGAGI. For the CDR3, the DNA is TGTGCCAGCAGTTACTCGACGGGAGAAGAGACCCAGTACTTC. Translation gives CASSYSTGEETQYF.

This clonotype was seen a few times. The V gene is TRBV6-5, the J gene TRBJ2-1; D is ambiguous. The germline CDR1 and CDR2 sequences are MNHEY and SVGAGI. V was cut by 7 bases and J by 0 bases, with 13 bases left in between. The CDR3 has 15 amino acids. The CDR3 coding sequence is TGTGCCAGCACCCCAAGGGCACGCTCCTACAATGAGCAGTTCTTC. Amino acid sequence: CASTPRARSYNEQFF.

The V and J genes are TRBV29-1 and TRBJ1-1; TRBD1 matches 7 bases. Losses at the gene ends were 7 bases for V and 4 bases for J; bases not matched to a gene: 12. The CDR3 sequence is 14 residues long. The germline gives CDR1 SQVTM, CDR2 ANQGSEA. The CDR3 is CSALTGRVSTEAFF. The CDR3 DNA is TGCAGCGCCCTGACAGGGAGGGTGAGCACTGAAGCTTTCTTT.

The chain has TRBV9 and TRBJ1-2, with D possibly TRBD1 on 5 matching bases. V lost 0 bases, J lost 5 bases, and 17 bases lay in between. The CDR3 is 16 residues long. Germline V gene lookup returns CDR1 SGDLS and CDR2 YYNGEE. The CDR3 loop reads CASSVEGAPREYGYTF. The CDR3 DNA reads TGTGCCAGCAGCGTAGAAGGGGCGCCCCGTGAATATGGCTACACCTTC.

The genes are TRBV4-3 and TRBJ2-5; 7 bases agree with TRBD2. The germline gives CDR1 LGHNA, CDR2 YSLEER. J was trimmed by 11 bases and V by 1 base; bases with no gene match: 13. This CDR3 region has 15 residues. This CDR3 is CASSQVGGSNNEQYF. As DNA, the CDR3 is TGCGCCAGCAGCCAAGTGGGGGGGAGCAACAATGAGCAGTACTTC.

V is TRBV6-5 and J is TRBJ2-1; D possibly corresponds to TRBD2 (7 bases). V lost 0 bases, J lost 8 bases, and 17 bases lay in between. This CDR3 has 16 residues. CDR1 and CDR2 from the germline V gene are MNHEY and SVGAGI. The CDR3 spells CASSYSIRGGVDEQFF. The CDR3 DNA is TGTGCCAGCAGTTACTCGATAAGGGGGGGCGTCGATGAGCAGTTCTTC.

The V call is TRBV28, the J call TRBJ2-5, with 13 nucleotides matching TRBD2. Trimming took 1 base from V and 2 from J; bases not matched to a gene: 4. CDR1 MDHEN and CDR2 SYDVKM come from the germline V gene. The CDR3 contains 17 residues. The CDR3 sequence: CASSLSLTSGGQETQYF. Here the CDR3 DNA reads TGTGCCAGCAGTTTATCCTTGACTAGCGGGGGGCAAGAGACCCAGTACTTC.

The rearrangement uses TRBV7-9 and TRBJ1-1; unclear D gene. Per germline, CDR1 SEHNR and CDR2 FQNEAQ (reference sequence). CDR3 size: 15 residues. V lost 5 bases, J lost 4 bases, and 17 bases lay in between. CDR3 nucleotides: TGTGCCAGCAGCCCCGGTCGGAACCTGAGCACTGAAGCTTTCTTT. Encoded protein: CASSPGRNLSTEAFF.

This chain links TRBV7-8 with TRBJ2-3; no clear D. The CDR3 loop spans 15 amino acids. The germline V gene encodes CDR1 SGHVS and CDR2 FQNEAQ. V was trimmed by 1 base and J by 1 base, leaving 9 bases between them. The CDR3 DNA sequence: TGTGCCAGCAGCTTAGGGTTGCTCCGCACAGATACGCAGTATTTT. Translating it yields CASSLGLLRTDTQYF.

This clonotype was detected only a few times. This chain uses TRBV5-1 with TRBJ2-1; D uncertain. V lost 3 bases to trimming and J lost 6 bases, with 13 bases between them. Per germline, CDR1 SGHRS and CDR2 YFSETQ. The CDR3 extends over 14 amino acids. The CDR3 nucleotides are TGCGCCAGCAGCTCGAACATAGTAATCAATGAGCAGTTCTTC. As protein: CASSSNIVINEQFF. The full variable domain, completed using reference TRBV5-1 and TRBJ2-1, is KAGVTQTPRYLIKTRGQQVTLSCSPISGHRSVSWYQQTPGQGLQFLFEYFSETQRNKGNFPGRFSGRQFSNSRSEMNVSTLELGDSALYLCASSSNIVINEQFFGPGTRLTVL.

This clonotype was observed a few times. V gene TRBV7-2 combines with J gene TRBJ2-1; 9 bases fit TRBD2. The J call could be wrong; TRBJ2-7 is a better fit for the DNA end. CDR1 SGHTA and CDR2 FQGNSA come from the germline V gene. The CDR3 is made up of 14 amino acids. CDR3 bases: TGTGCCAGCAGCTTAAAGCGGGGGGCTGATGAGCAGTACTTC. Protein: CASSLKRGADEQYF.

This clonotype was seen only a few times. The chain employs TRBV7-3 and TRBJ2-3; 7 bases agree with TRBD1. Germline values: CDR1 SGHTA, CDR2 FQGTGA. This CDR3 is 13 amino acids long. Trimming at V came to 5 bases and at J to 5 bases, leaving 4 bases not matched to a gene. In nucleotides, the CDR3 is TGTGCCAGCAGCATACAGGGGAGAGATACGCAGTATTTT. Protein product: CASSIQGRDTQYF.

This clonotype came up a few times. The chain joins TRBV20-1 to TRBJ2-7; 7 bases match TRBD1. This CDR3 is 13 amino acids long. CDR1 DFQATT and CDR2 SNEGSKA come from the germline V gene (reference sequence). The J segment lost 4 bases and the V segment lost 2 bases, leaving 5 bases of the junction unmatched. The CDR3 nucleotides are TGCAGTGCTAGATCCCCGACAGGGTACGAGCAGTACTTC. This codes for CSARSPTGYEQYF.

The rearrangement links TRBV24-1 to TRBJ2-1, with D perhaps TRBD2 (6 bases). This CDR3 is 16 amino acids long. Germline loops: CDR1 KGHDR, CDR2 SFDVKD. V was clipped by 4 bases and J by 9 bases, with 21 bases between them. The CDR3, as DNA: TGTGCCACCAGTGAAACCGGGACTTATGACAATGGTGAGCAGTTCTTC. Translated, it gives CATSETGTYDNGEQFF.

The chain is built from TRBV20-1 and TRBJ2-3, with TRBD1 matching over 7 bases. The ends lost 5 bases at V and 2 bases at J; junction bases unmatched: 4. The CDR3 sequence is 13 residues long. Germline CDR1 DFQATT, CDR2 SNEGSKA (reference sequence). CDR3 sequence reads: CSALTGITDTQYF. CDR3 nucleotide sequence: TGCAGTGCTTTGACAGGGATCACAGATACGCAGTATTTT.

This clonotype was observed a single time. J is TRBJ2-1 and V is TRBV2, with D perhaps TRBD1 (6 bases). CDR1 SNHLY and CDR2 FYNNEI come from the germline V gene. This CDR3 is 15 amino acids long. Trimming shortened V by 6 bases and J by 3 bases, and 15 bases separated the two germline ends. The CDR3 region has the DNA TGTGCCAGCAGGGAGACAGGATCAATCTACAATGAGCAGTTCTTC. It codes for CASRETGSIYNEQFF. Combining the CDR3 with reference TRBV2 and TRBJ2-1 gives the whole variable domain EPEVTQTPSHQVTQMGQEVILRCVPISNHLYFYWYRQILGQKVEFLVSFYNNEISEKSEIFDDQFSVERPDGSNFTLKIRSTKLEDSAMYFCASRETGSIYNEQFFGPGTRLTVL.

This chain connects TRBV7-3 to TRBJ1-4; D gene ambiguous. Trimming stripped 2 bases from V and 6 bases from J, with 7 bases between. The germline V gene encodes CDR1 SGHTA and CDR2 FQGTGA. This CDR3 is built from 13 residues. CDR3 nucleotides: TGTGCCAGCAGCTTAGGCCCTGATGAAAAACTGTTTTTT. It specifies CASSLGPDEKLFF.

Here the CDR3 DNA reads TGTGCCAGCAGTTTAATTGGGTCGACTAAAGCGCAAGAACTGTTTTTT. It is translated as CASSLIGSTKAQELFF. The V and J genes are TRBV12-3 or TRBV12-4 and TRBJ1-4; D is ambiguous. The length of the CDR3 is 16 residues. The germline V and J ends were trimmed by 2 bases and 12 bases, with 22 bases remaining between them.

This clonotype has only a few counts. V gene TRBV7-2 combines with J gene TRBJ1-4, with 8 bases that match TRBD1. Germline V gives CDR1 SGHTA, CDR2 FQGNSA. Trimming took 1 base from V and 7 from J; bases not matched to a gene: 2. This CDR3 is 14 amino acids long. CDR3 nucleotides: TGTGCCAGCAGCTTAGGGGGACAGGCTGAAAAACTGTTTTTT. This translates into CASSLGGQAEKLFF.

V gene TRBV5-5 combines with J gene TRBJ1-4; TRBD1 matches 7 bases. This CDR3 has 14 amino acids. V gave up 7 bases and J gave up 5 bases; unmatched junction bases: 8. Germline CDR1 and CDR2: SGHKS and YYEKEE (reference sequence). Here the CDR3 DNA reads TGTGCCAGCGACCATGGGACAGTGAATGAAAAACTGTTTTTT. Protein: CASDHGTVNEKLFF.

The J gene is TRBJ2-1, the V gene TRBV7-2, with 8 bases aligning to TRBD2. Germline values: CDR1 SGHTA, CDR2 FQGNSA. The junction had 10 bases not matched to a gene; V was cut back by 6 bases and J by 6 bases. The CDR3 consists of 15 residues. The CDR3 DNA is TGTGCCAGCAGTTCCATTAGCGGGGAGCTCAATGAGCAGTTCTTC. Encoded protein: CASSSISGELNEQFF.

This clonotype was picked up a small number of times. The CDR3 sequence is CASSPTWGGETQYF. The CDR3 nucleotides are TGTGCCAGCAGTCCCACCTGGGGTGGAGAGACCCAGTACTTC. V gene TRBV6-6 combines with J gene TRBJ2-5; D uncertain. The CDR3 is made up of 14 amino acids. Germline CDR1 MNHNY, CDR2 SVGAGI (reference sequence). The germline V and J ends were trimmed by 5 bases and 4 bases, with 14 bases remaining between them.

V is TRBV2 and J is TRBJ2-3, with TRBD2 identical over 9 bases. Looked up from germline, CDR1 is SNHLY and CDR2 is FYNNEI. There are 16 residues in the CDR3. V lost 2 bases to trimming and J lost 5 bases; unmatched junction nucleotides: 8. The CDR3 sequence is CASSESAGGRVDTQYF. As DNA, the CDR3 is TGTGCCAGCAGTGAATCGGCGGGGGGGCGTGTAGATACGCAGTATTTT.

The rearrangement uses TRBV19 and TRBJ1-6; D is unclear. From germline, CDR1 is LNHDA and CDR2 SQIVND (reference sequence). The CDR3 covers 15 residues. V was trimmed by 7 bases and J by 7 bases, leaving 17 bases between them. CDR3 in amino acids: CASIQATGLNSPLHF. CDR3 sequence (DNA): TGTGCCAGTATACAAGCGACGGGCTTAAATTCACCCCTCCACTTT.

This sequence joins TRBV20-1 and TRBJ2-4; perhaps TRBD2 as D (5 bases). The DNA end favors TRBJ2-7, so the J call may be wrong. Germline V gene sequence: CDR1 DFQATT, CDR2 SNEGSKA (reference sequence). CDR3 size: 14 residues. The CDR3 region is CSVLTRGLNYEQYF. The CDR3 DNA reads as TGCAGCGTCCTCACCCGGGGTCTGAACTACGAGCAGTACTTC.

This chain uses TRBV4-1 with TRBJ2-5, with no clear D. The CDR3 has 14 amino acids. V gave up 3 bases and J gave up 5 bases, with 13 bases separating them. Germline lookup yields CDR1 MGHRA and CDR2 YSYEKL. The CDR3 sequence: CASSHSGRVETQYF. The CDR3 DNA reads TGCGCCAGCAGCCATTCTGGTCGGGTGGAGACCCAGTACTTC.

This clonotype was seen only a few times. This chain links TRBV5-5 with TRBJ2-4; no definite D call. CDR3 length equals 15 residues. Germline V CDR1 and CDR2: SGHKS, YYEKEE (reference sequence). V was pared by 1 base and J by 8 bases, with 16 bases between. CDR3 DNA: TGTGCCAGCAGCTTGTTGATCCAGGTTGGGGACATTCAGTACTTC. Translating it yields CASSLLIQVGDIQYF.

The chain links TRBV12-3 or TRBV12-4 to TRBJ2-1; TRBD2 aligns across 7 bases. The CDR3 is made up of 18 amino acids. With V trimmed by 0 bases and J by 3 bases, 11 bases remained unmatched. The DNA for the CDR3 is TGTGCCAGCAGTTTAGCGTTGGGGGGAGGGCCCAACTACAATGAGCAGTTCTTC. This encodes CASSLALGGGPNYNEQFF.